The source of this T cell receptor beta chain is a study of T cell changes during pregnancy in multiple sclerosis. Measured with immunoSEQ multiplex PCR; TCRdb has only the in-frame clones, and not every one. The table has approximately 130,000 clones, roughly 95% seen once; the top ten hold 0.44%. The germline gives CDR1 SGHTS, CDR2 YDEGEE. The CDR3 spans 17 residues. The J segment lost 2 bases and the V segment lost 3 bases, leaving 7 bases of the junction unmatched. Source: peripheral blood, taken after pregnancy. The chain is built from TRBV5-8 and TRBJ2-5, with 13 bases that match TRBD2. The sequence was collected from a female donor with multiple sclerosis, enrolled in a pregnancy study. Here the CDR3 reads CASSSGLAGRRQETQYF. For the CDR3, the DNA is TGTGCCAGCAGCTCGGGACTAGCGGGACGAAGGCAAGAGACCCAGTACTTC.